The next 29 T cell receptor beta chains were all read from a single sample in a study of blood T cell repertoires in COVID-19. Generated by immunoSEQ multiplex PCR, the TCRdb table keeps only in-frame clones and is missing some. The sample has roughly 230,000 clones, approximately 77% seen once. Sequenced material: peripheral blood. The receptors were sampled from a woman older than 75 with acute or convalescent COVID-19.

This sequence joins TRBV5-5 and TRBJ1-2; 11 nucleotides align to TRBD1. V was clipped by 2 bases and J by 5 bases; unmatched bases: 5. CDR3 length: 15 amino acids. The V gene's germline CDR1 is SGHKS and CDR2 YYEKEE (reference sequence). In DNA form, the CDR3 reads TGTGCCAGCAGCTTCGGACAGGGGGCAAGGTATGGCTACACCTTC. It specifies CASSFGQGARYGYTF.

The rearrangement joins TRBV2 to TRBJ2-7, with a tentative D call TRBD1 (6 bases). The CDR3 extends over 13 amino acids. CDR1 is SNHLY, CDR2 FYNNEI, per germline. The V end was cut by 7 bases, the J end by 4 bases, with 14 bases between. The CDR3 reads CASIRGLLYEQYF. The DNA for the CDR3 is TGTGCCAGCATCAGGGGTCTCCTTTACGAGCAGTACTTC.

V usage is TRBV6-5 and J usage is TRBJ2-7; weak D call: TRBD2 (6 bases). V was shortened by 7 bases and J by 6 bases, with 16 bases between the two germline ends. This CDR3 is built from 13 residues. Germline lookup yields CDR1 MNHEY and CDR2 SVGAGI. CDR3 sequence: CASMGTPKPEQYF. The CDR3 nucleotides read TGTGCCAGCATGGGGACTCCAAAACCCGAGCAGTACTTC.

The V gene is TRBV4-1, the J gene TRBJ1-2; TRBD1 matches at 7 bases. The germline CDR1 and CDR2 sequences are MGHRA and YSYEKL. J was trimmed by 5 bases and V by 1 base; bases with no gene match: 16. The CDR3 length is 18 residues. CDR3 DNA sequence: TGCGCCAGCAGCCAAGGGGGACAGTACCTTAATTTGAGGTATGGCTACACCTTC. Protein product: CASSQGGQYLNLRYGYTF.

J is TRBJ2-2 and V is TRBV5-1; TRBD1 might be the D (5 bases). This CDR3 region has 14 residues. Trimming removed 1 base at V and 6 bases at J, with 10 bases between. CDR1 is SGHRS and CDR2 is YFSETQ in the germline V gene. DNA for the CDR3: TGCGCCAGCAGCTTGTACGTGGGGCCCGGGGAGCTGTTTTTT. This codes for CASSLYVGPGELFF.

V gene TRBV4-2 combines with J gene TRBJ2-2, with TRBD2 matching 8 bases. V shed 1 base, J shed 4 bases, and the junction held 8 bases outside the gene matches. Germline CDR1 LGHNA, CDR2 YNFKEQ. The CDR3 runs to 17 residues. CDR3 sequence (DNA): TGTGCCAGCAGCCAAGGACGGGGGGGCCAGGGCACCGGGGAGCTGTTTTTT. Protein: CASSQGRGGQGTGELFF.

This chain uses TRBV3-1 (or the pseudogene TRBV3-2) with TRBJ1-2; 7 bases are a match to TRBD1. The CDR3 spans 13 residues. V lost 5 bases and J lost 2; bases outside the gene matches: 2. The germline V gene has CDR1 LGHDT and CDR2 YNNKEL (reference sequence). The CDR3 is CASSSTGNYGYTF. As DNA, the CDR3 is TGTGCCAGCAGCTCGACAGGGAACTATGGCTACACCTTC.

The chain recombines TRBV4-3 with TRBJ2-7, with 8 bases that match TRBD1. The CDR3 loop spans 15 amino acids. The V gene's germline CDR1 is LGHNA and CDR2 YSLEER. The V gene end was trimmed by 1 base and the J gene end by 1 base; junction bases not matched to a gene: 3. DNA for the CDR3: TGCGCCAGCAGCCAAGGCAGGGGGCCATCCTACGAGCAGTACTTC. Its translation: CASSQGRGPSYEQYF.

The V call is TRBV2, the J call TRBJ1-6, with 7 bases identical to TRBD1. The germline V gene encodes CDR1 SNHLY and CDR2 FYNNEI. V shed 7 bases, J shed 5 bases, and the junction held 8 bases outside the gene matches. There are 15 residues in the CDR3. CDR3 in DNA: TGTGCCAGCACCCCAATGGGACAGAATAATTCACCCCTCCACTTT. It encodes CASTPMGQNNSPLHF.

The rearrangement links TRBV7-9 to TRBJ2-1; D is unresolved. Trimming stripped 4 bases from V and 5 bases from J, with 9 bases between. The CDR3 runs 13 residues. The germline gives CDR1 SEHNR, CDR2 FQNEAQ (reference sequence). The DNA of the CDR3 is TGTGCCAGCAGCTCTGGGCTTGACAATGAGCAGTTCTTC. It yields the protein CASSSGLDNEQFF.

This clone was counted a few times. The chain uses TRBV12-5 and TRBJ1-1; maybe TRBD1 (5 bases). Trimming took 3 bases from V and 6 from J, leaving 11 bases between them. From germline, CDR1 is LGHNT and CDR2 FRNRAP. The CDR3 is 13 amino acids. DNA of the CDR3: TGTGCTAGTGGTTTCGCCCTAGGGGCTGAAGCTTTCTTT. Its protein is CASGFALGAEAFF. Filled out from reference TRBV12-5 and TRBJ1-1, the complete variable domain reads DARVTQTPRHKVTEMGQEVTMRCQPILGHNTVFWYRQTMMQGLELLAYFRNRAPLDDSGMPKDRFSAEMPDATLATLKIQPSEPRDSAVYFCASGFALGAEAFFGQGTRLTVV.

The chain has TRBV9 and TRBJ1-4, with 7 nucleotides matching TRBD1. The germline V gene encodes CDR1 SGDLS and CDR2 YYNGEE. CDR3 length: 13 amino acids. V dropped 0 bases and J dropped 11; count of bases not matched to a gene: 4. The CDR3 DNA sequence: TGTGCCAGCAGCGTAGAGGACAGGTGGAAACTGTTTTTT. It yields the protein CASSVEDRWKLFF.

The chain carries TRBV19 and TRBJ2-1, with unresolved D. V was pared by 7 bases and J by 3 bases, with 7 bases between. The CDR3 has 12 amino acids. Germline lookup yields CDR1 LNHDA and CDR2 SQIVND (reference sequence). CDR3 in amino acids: CASNSLYNEQFF. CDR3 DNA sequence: TGTGCCAGTAACAGTCTCTACAATGAGCAGTTCTTC.

CDR3 amino acids: CASSFQLMSGELFF. The DNA for the CDR3 is TGTGCCAGCAGTTTTCAACTAATGTCCGGGGAGCTGTTTTTT. The chain recombines TRBV27 with TRBJ2-2; no reliable D call. Trimming left V 3 bases short and J 6 bases short, with 11 bases between. The CDR3 has 14 amino acids. Germline values: CDR1 MNHEY, CDR2 SMNVEV (reference sequence).

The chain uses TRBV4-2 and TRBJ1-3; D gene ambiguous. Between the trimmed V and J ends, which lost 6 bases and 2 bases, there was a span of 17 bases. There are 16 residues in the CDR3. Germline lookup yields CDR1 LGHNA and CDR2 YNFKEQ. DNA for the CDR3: TGTGCCAGCAGTGGAGCTATACGGGGTGCTGGAAACACCATATATTTT. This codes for CASSGAIRGAGNTIYF.

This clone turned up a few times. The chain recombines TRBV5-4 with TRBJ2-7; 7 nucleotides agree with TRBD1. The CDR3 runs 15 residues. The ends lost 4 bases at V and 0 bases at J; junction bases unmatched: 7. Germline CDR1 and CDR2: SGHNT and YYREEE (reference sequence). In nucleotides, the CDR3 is TGTGCCAGCAGCCCCGGACAGGTCCCCTCCTACGAGCAGTACTTC. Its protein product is CASSPGQVPSYEQYF. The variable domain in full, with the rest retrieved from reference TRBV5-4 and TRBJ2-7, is ETGVTQSPTHLIKTRGQQVTLRCSSQSGHNTVSWYQQALGQGPQFIFQYYREEENGRGNFPPRFSGLQFPNYSSELNVNALELDDSALYLCASSPGQVPSYEQYFGPGTRLTVT.

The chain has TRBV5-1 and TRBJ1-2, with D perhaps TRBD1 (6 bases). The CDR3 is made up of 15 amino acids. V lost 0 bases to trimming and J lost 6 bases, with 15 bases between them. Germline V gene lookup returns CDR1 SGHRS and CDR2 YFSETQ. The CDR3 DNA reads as TGCGCCAGCAGCTTGGAGGGGGAGTTGGGTAATGGCTACACCTTC. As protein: CASSLEGELGNGYTF.

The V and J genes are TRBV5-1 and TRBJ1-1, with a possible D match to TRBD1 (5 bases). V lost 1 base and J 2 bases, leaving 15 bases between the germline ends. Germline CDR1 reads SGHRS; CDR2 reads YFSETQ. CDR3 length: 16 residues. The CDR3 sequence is CASSLSQGRINTEAFF. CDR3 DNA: TGCGCCAGCAGCTTGAGCCAGGGCAGGATCAACACTGAAGCTTTCTTT.

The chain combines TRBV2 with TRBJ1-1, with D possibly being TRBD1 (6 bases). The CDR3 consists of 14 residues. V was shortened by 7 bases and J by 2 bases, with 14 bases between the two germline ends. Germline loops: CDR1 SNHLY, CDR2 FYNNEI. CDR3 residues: CASTYRDKNTEAFF. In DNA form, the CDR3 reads TGTGCCAGCACCTACCGGGACAAAAACACTGAAGCTTTCTTT.

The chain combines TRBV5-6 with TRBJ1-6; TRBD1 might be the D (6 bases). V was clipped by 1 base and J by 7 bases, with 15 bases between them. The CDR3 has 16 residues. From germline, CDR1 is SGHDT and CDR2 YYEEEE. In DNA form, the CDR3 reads TGTGCCAGCAGCTTGAGGTCAGGGGTAGTGAATTCACCCCTCCACTTT. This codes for CASSLRSGVVNSPLHF.

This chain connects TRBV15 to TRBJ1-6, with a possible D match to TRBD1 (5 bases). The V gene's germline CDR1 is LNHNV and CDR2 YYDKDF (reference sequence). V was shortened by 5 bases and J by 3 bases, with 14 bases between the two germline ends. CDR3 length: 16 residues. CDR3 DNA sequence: TGTGCCACCAGCCCGACTCGACAGATCTATAATTCACCCCTCCACTTT. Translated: CATSPTRQIYNSPLHF. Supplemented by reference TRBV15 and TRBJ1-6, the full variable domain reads DAMVIQNPRYQVTQFGKPVTLSCSQTLNHNVMYWYQQKSSQAPKLLFHYYDKDFNNEADTPDNFQSRRPNTSFCFLDIRSPGLGDTAMYLCATSPTRQIYNSPLHFGNGTRLTVT.

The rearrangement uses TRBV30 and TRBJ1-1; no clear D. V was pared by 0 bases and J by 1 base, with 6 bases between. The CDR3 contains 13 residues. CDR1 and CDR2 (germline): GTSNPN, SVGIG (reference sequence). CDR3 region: CAWSVRANTEAFF. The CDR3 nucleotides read TGTGCCTGGAGTGTACGAGCGAACACTGAAGCTTTCTTT.

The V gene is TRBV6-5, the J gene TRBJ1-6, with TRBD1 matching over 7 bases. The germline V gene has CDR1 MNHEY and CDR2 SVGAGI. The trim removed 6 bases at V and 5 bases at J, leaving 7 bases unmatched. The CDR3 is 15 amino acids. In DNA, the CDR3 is TGTGCCAGCAGCTTGACAGGGCTCGATAATTCACCCCTCCACTTT. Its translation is CASSLTGLDNSPLHF.

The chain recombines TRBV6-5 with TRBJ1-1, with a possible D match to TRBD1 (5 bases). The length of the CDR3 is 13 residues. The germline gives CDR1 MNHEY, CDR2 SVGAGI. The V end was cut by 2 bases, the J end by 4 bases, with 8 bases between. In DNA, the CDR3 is TGTGCCAGCAGTTACGGGGGGGGCACTGAAGCTTTCTTT. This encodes CASSYGGGTEAFF.

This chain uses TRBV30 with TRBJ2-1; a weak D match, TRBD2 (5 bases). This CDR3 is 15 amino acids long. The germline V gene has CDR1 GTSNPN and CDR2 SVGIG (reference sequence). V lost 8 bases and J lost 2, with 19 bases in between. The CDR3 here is CALKGYGVTYNEQFF. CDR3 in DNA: TGTGCCCTCAAAGGGTACGGGGTTACCTACAATGAGCAGTTCTTC.

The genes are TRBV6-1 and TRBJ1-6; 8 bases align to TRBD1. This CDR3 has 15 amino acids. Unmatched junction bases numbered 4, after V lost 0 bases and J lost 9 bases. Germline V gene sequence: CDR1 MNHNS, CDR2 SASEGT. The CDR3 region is CASSEARQGISPLHF. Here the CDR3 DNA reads TGTGCCAGCAGTGAAGCGAGACAGGGGATTTCACCCCTCCACTTT.

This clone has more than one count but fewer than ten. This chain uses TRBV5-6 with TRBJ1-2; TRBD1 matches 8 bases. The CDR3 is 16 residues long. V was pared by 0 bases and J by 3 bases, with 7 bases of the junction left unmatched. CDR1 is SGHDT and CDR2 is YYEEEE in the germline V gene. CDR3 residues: CASSLDVRGRDYGYTF. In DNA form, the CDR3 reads TGTGCCAGCAGCTTGGACGTCAGGGGGCGAGACTATGGCTACACCTTC.

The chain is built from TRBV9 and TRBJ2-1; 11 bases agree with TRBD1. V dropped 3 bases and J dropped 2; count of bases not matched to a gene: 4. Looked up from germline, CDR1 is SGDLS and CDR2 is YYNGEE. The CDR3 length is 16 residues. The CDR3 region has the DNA TGTGCCAGCAGCGAGAGGACAGGGGGCCCCTACAATGAGCAGTTCTTC. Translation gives CASSERTGGPYNEQFF.

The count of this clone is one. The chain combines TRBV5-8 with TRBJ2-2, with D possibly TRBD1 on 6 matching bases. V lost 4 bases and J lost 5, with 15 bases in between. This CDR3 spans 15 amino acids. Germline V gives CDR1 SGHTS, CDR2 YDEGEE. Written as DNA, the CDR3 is TGTGCCAGCAGCCCGCGGCAGGGGCGGACCGGGGAGCTGTTTTTT. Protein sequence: CASSPRQGRTGELFF.